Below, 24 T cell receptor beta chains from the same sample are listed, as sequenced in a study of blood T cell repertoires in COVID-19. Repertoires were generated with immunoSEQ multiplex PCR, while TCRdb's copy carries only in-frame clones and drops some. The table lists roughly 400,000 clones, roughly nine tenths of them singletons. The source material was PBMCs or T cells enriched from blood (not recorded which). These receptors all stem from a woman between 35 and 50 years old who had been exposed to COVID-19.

As DNA, the CDR3 is TGTGCCAGCAGTATAACCTACTACTATGGCTACACCTTC. Residues: CASSITYYYGYTF. The chain combines TRBV6-5 with TRBJ1-2; D call uncertain. V lost 5 bases to trimming and J lost 3 bases, with 10 bases between them. CDR3 size: 13 residues. CDR1 is MNHEY, CDR2 SVGAGI, per germline.

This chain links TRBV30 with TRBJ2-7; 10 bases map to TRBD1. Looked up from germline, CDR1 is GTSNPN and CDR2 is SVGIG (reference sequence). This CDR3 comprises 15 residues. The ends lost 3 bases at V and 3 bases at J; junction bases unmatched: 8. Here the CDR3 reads CAWRPRGQGGYEQYF. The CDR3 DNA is TGTGCCTGGAGACCAAGAGGACAGGGGGGCTACGAGCAGTACTTC.

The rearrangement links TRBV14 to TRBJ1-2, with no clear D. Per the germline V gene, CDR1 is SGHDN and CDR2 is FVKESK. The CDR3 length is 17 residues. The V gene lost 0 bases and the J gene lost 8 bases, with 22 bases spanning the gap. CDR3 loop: CASSQERRHPSLRGYTF. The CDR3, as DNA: TGTGCCAGCAGCCAAGAAAGACGTCACCCCTCCCTGCGGGGCTACACCTTC.

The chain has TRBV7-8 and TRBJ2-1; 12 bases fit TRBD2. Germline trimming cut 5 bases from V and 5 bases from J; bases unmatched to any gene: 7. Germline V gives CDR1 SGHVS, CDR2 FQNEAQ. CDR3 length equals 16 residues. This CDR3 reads CASSGRLAGVHNEQFF. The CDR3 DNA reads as TGTGCCAGCAGCGGCCGACTAGCGGGAGTTCACAATGAGCAGTTCTTC.

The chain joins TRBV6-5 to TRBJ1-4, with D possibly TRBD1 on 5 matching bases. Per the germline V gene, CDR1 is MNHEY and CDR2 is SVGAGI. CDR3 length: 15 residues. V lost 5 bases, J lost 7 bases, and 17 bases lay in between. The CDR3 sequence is CASSRRAGMREKLFF. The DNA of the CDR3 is TGTGCCAGCAGTCGACGCGCAGGGATGCGTGAAAAACTGTTTTTT.

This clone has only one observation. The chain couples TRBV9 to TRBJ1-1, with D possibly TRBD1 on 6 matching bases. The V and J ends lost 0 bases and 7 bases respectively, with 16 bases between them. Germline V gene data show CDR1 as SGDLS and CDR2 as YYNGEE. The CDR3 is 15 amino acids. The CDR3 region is CASSVDGGRFGEAFF. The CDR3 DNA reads TGTGCCAGCAGCGTAGACGGGGGGCGGTTTGGTGAAGCTTTCTTT. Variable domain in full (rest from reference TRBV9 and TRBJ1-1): DSGVTQTPKHLITATGQRVTLRCSPRSGDLSVYWYQQSLDQGLQFLIQYYNGEERAKGNILERFSAQQFPDLHSELNLSSLELGDSALYFCASSVDGGRFGEAFFGQGTRLTVV.

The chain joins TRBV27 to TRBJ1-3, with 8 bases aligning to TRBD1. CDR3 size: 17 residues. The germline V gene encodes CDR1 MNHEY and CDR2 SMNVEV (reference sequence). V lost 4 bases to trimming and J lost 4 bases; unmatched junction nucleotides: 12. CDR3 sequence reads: CASSSTKPDRGGNTIYF. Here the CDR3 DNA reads TGTGCCAGCAGTTCCACCAAACCAGACAGGGGAGGAAACACCATATATTTT.

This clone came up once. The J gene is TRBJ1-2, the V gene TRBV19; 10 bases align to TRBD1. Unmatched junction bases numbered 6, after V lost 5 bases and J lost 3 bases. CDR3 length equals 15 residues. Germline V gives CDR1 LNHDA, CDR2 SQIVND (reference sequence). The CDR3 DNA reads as TGTGCCAGTAGTCCCCGGGACAGGGGTCACTATGGCTACACCTTC. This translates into CASSPRDRGHYGYTF.

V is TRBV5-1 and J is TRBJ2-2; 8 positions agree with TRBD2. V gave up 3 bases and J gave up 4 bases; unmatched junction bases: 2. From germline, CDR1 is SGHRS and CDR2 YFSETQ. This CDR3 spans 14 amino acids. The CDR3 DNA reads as TGCGCCAGCAGCTCTCTAGCGGGCACCGGGGAGCTGTTTTTT. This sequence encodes CASSSLAGTGELFF.

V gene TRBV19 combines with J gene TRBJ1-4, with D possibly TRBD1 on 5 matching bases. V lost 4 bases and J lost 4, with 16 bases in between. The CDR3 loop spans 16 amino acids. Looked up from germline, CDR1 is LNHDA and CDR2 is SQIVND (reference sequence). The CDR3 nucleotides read TGTGCCAGTAGTACCACGACCCCGGGGGGTAATGAAAAACTGTTTTTT. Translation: CASSTTTPGGNEKLFF.

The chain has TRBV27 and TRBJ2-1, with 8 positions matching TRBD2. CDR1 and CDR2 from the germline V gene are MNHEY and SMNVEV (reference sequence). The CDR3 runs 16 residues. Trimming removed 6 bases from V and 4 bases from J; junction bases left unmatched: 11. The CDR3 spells CASRRDPGLGYNEQFF. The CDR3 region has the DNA TGTGCCAGCAGACGAGACCCGGGACTAGGGTACAATGAGCAGTTCTTC.

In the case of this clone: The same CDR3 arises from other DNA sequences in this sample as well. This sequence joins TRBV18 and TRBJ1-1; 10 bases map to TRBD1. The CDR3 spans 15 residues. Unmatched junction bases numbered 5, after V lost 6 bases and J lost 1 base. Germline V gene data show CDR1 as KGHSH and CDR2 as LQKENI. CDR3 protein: CASSPGTGANTEAFF. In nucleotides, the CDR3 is TGTGCCAGCTCCCCCGGGACAGGGGCGAACACTGAAGCTTTCTTT.

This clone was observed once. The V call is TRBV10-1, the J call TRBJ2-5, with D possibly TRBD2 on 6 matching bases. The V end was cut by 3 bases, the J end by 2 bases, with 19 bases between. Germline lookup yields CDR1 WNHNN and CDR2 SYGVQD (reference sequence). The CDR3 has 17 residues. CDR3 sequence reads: CASSDTGQGGRQETQYF. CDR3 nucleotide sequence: TGCGCCAGCAGTGATACGGGCCAGGGAGGTCGTCAAGAGACCCAGTACTTC.

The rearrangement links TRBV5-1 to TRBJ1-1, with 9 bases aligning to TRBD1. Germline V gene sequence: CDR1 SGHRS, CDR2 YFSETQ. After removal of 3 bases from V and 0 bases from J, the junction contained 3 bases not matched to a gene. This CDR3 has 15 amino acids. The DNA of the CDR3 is TGCGCCAGCAGCTGGACAGGGGCTTTGAACACTGAAGCTTTCTTT. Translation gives CASSWTGALNTEAFF.

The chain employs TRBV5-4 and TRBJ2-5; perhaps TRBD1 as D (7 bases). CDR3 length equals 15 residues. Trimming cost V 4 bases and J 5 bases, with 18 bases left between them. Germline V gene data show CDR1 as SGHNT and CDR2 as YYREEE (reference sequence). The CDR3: CASSREQGRWETQYF. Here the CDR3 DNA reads TGTGCCAGCAGCCGGGAACAGGGGAGGTGGGAGACCCAGTACTTC.

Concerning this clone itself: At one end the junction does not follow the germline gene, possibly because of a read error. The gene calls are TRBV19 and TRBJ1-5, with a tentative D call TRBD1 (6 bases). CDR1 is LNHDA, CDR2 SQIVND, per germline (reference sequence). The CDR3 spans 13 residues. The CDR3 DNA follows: TGTGCCAGTAGTGGGCAGGGGAATCCGCCCCAGCATTTT. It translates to CASSGQGNPPQHF. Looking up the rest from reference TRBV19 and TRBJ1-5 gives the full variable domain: DGGITQSPKYLFRKEGQNVTLSCEQNLNHDAMYWYRQDPGQGLRLIYYSQIVNDFQKGDIAEGYSVSREKKESFPLTVTSAQKNPTAFYLCASSGQGNPPQHFGDGTRLSIL.

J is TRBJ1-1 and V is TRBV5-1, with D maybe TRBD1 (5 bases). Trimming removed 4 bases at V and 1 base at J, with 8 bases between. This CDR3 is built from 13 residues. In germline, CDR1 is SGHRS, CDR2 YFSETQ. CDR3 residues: CASSRGGNTEAFF. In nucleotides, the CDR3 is TGCGCCAGCAGCCGCGGGGGGAACACTGAAGCTTTCTTT.

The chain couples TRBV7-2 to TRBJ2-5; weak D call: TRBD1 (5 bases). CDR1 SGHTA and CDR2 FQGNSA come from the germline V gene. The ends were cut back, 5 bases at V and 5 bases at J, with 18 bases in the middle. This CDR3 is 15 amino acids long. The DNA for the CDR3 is TGTGCCAGCAGCGCCTTCCAAGGGGTCGGGGAGACCCAGTACTTC. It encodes CASSAFQGVGETQYF.

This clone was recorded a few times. The CDR3 here is CASSSRGRGTQYF. CDR3 nucleotides: TGTGCCAGCAGCTCCCGAGGACGGGGTACGCAGTATTTT. The chain links TRBV7-9 to TRBJ2-3; perhaps TRBD2 as D (5 bases). The V and J ends lost 4 bases and 8 bases respectively, with 13 bases between them. The CDR3 consists of 13 residues. Looked up from germline, CDR1 is SEHNR and CDR2 is FQNEAQ (reference sequence).

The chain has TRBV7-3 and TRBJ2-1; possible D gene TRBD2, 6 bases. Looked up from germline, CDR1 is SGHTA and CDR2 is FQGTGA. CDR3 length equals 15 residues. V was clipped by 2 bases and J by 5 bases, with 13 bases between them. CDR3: CASSLGLAPNNEQFF. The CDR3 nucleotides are TGTGCCAGCAGCTTAGGGCTAGCGCCTAACAATGAGCAGTTCTTC. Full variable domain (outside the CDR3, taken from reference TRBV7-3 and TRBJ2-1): GAGVSQTPSNKVTEKGKYVELRCDPISGHTALYWYRQSLGQGPEFLIYFQGTGAADDSGLPNDRFFAVRPEGSVSTLKIQRTERGDSAVYLCASSLGLAPNNEQFFGPGTRLTVL.

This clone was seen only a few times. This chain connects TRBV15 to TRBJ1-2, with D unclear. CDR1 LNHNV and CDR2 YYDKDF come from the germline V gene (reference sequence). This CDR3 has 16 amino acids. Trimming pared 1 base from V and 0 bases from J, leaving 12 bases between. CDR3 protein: CATSRVGRDPNYGYTF. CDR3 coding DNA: TGTGCCACCAGCAGAGTAGGGAGGGATCCTAACTATGGCTACACCTTC.

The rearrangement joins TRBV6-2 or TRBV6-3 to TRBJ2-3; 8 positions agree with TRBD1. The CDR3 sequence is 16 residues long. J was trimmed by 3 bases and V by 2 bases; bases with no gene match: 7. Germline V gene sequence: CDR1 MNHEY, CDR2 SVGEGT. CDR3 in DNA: TGTGCCAGCAGTTACCCCAGGGGGCATCGAACAGATACGCAGTATTTT. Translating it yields CASSYPRGHRTDTQYF.

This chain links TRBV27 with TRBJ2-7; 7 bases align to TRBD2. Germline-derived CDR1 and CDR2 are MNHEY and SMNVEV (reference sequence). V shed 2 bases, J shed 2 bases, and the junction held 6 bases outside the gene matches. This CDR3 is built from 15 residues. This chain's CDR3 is CASSLRSGETYEQYF. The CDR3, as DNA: TGTGCCAGCAGTTTAAGGAGCGGGGAGACCTACGAGCAGTACTTC.

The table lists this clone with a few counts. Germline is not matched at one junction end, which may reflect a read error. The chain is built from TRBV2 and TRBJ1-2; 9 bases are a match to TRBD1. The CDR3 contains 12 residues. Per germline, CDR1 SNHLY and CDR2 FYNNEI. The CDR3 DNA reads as TGTGCCAGCATGAGGACAGGGGAGGCGCGAGCCTTC. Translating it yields CASMRTGEARAF.